This T cell receptor (beta chain) is from a study of a mutant IDH1 vaccine in newly diagnosed glioma. Study background: Eight vaccine doses were administered to patients at weeks 1, 3, 5, 7, 11, 15, 19 and 23. Patients were started on vaccination 4-6 weeks after radiotherapy alone, or with temozolomide cycles. Males made up about 62% and females about 40% of treated patients, whose mean age was 40.4 years. Before enrollment, the patients had been treated with radiotherapy alone, temozolomide alone, or both together. Most of them had received both.

Repertoires were generated with immunoSEQ multiplex PCR, while TCRdb's copy carries only in-frame clones and drops some. This sample carries tens of thousands of clones, under 90% of them seen once, and the ten largest clones take 3.6%. Looked up from germline, CDR1 is LGHNA and CDR2 is YSLEER. The CDR3 runs to 13 residues. Trimming pared 1 base from V and 8 bases from J, leaving 11 bases between. Time point meaning: week 11, during vaccination. Doses consisted of 300 ug of mutant IDH1 20-mer peptide each, paired with topical imiquimod. As concerns this clone: Its target is not known.

The input for sequencing was PBMCs, taken from a glioma patient whose treatment included an IDH1 peptide vaccine. V gene TRBV4-3 combines with J gene TRBJ1-2, with D perhaps matching TRBD1 (5 bases). The sequence was collected from a man aged 30 to 45 with glioma. Written as DNA, the CDR3 is TGCGCCAGCAGCCAAGGTTTGGGACGCGGCTACACCTTC. Protein product: CASSQGLGRGYTF.